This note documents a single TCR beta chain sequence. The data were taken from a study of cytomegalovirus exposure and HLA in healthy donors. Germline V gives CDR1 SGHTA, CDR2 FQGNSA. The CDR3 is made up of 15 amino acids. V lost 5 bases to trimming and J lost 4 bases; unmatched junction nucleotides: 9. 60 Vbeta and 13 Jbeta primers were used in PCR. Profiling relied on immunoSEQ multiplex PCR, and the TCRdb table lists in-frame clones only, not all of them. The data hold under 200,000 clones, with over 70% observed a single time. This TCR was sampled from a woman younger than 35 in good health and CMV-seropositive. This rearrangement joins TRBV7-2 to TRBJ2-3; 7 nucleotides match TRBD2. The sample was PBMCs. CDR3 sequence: CASSNSVAGADTQYF. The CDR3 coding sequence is TGTGCCAGCAGCAATAGCGTAGCGGGCGCAGATACGCAGTATTTT.